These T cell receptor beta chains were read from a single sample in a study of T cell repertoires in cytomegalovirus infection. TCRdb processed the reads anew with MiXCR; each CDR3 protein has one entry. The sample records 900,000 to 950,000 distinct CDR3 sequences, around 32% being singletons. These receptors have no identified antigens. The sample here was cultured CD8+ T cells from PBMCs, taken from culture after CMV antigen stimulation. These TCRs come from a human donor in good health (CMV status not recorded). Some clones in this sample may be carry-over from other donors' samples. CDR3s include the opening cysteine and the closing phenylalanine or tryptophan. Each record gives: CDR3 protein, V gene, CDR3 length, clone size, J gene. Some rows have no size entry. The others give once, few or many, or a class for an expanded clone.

CDR3 protein: CASSLAASGVYEQYF; V gene: TRBV4-1; CDR3 length: 15; clone size: -; J gene: TRBJ2-7
CDR3 protein: CISGLGETQYF; V gene: TRBV29-1; CDR3 length: 11; clone size: -; J gene: TRBJ2-5
CDR3 protein: CASTGQGLYNEQFF; V gene: TRBV12-3/TRBV12-4; CDR3 length: 14; clone size: -; J gene: TRBJ2-1
CDR3 protein: CASSLGPMSNTDTQYF; V gene: TRBV11-3; CDR3 length: 16; clone size: -; J gene: TRBJ2-3
CDR3 protein: CASRTRDYYGYTF; V gene: TRBV12-3/TRBV12-4; CDR3 length: 13; clone size: few; J gene: TRBJ1-2
CDR3 protein: CASGDRGIYEQYF; V gene: TRBV12-3/TRBV12-4; CDR3 length: 13; clone size: few; J gene: TRBJ2-7
CDR3 protein: CASRSNEKLFF; V gene: TRBV6-1; CDR3 length: 11; clone size: -; J gene: TRBJ1-4
CDR3 protein: CASIGRGPSSNTGELFF; V gene: TRBV6-5; CDR3 length: 17; clone size: once; J gene: TRBJ2-2
CDR3 protein: CASSQDPTGGADYGYTF; V gene: TRBV4-1; CDR3 length: 17; clone size: few; J gene: TRBJ1-2
CDR3 protein: CASSSPGQFSGANVLTF; V gene: TRBV6-2/TRBV6-3; CDR3 length: 17; clone size: few; J gene: TRBJ2-6
CDR3 protein: CASTPGDLYGYTF; V gene: TRBV5-5; CDR3 length: 13; clone size: -; J gene: TRBJ1-2
CDR3 protein: CASSSLGGEWADTQYF; V gene: TRBV7-9; CDR3 length: 16; clone size: -; J gene: TRBJ2-3
CDR3 protein: CASSLARRDQETQYF; V gene: TRBV7-9; CDR3 length: 15; clone size: few; J gene: TRBJ2-5
CDR3 protein: CASSEGGGTSYEQYF; V gene: TRBV2; CDR3 length: 15; clone size: once; J gene: TRBJ2-7
CDR3 protein: CSARGQEYNQPQHF; V gene: TRBV20-1; CDR3 length: 14; clone size: -; J gene: TRBJ1-5
CDR3 protein: CASSLGSAYNEQFF; V gene: TRBV27; CDR3 length: 14; clone size: -; J gene: TRBJ2-1
CDR3 protein: CASSAAGGPEEQFF; V gene: TRBV11-2; CDR3 length: 14; clone size: -; J gene: TRBJ2-1
CDR3 protein: CVSALYNPAYSGGEETQYF; V gene: TRBV27; CDR3 length: 19; clone size: -; J gene: TRBJ2-5
CDR3 protein: CASTPLGAGYGYTF; V gene: TRBV28; CDR3 length: 14; clone size: few; J gene: TRBJ1-2
CDR3 protein: CASSALPGTAYGYTF; V gene: TRBV7-2; CDR3 length: 15; clone size: many; J gene: TRBJ1-2
CDR3 protein: CASSPLGREAFF; V gene: TRBV3-1; CDR3 length: 12; clone size: -; J gene: TRBJ1-1
CDR3 protein: CASSRGGGQEAFF; V gene: TRBV9; CDR3 length: 13; clone size: -; J gene: TRBJ1-1
CDR3 protein: CASSPYAAPGTDTQYF; V gene: TRBV5-1; CDR3 length: 16; clone size: once; J gene: TRBJ2-3
CDR3 protein: CASSPWTSGGNNEQFF; V gene: TRBV7-6; CDR3 length: 16; clone size: few; J gene: TRBJ2-1
CDR3 protein: CASSPPRGGKYEQYF; V gene: TRBV7-9; CDR3 length: 15; clone size: few; J gene: TRBJ2-7
CDR3 protein: CASSLELGQSPTGELFF; V gene: TRBV7-6; CDR3 length: 17; clone size: many; J gene: TRBJ2-2
CDR3 protein: CAIQQGAGELFF; V gene: TRBV6-6; CDR3 length: 12; clone size: -; J gene: TRBJ2-2
CDR3 protein: CASSMTENSYEQYF; V gene: TRBV5-4; CDR3 length: 14; clone size: -; J gene: TRBJ2-7
CDR3 protein: CASSEDRSEQYF; V gene: TRBV6-1; CDR3 length: 12; clone size: -; J gene: TRBJ2-7
CDR3 protein: CSVDPYRVSNYGYTF; V gene: TRBV29-1; CDR3 length: 15; clone size: -; J gene: TRBJ1-2
CDR3 protein: CASSNRGRGGELFF; V gene: TRBV19; CDR3 length: 14; clone size: -; J gene: TRBJ2-2
CDR3 protein: CASSLYPTGGTEAFF; V gene: TRBV12-3/TRBV12-4; CDR3 length: 15; clone size: few; J gene: TRBJ1-1
CDR3 protein: CASRLGTGGYTF; V gene: TRBV27; CDR3 length: 12; clone size: -; J gene: TRBJ1-2
CDR3 protein: CASSQDGEGGSIQYF; V gene: TRBV4-1; CDR3 length: 15; clone size: -; J gene: TRBJ2-4
CDR3 protein: CAIDTGQGGQPQHF; V gene: TRBV7-9; CDR3 length: 14; clone size: few; J gene: TRBJ1-5
CDR3 protein: CASGLWDSDNYGYTF; V gene: TRBV12-5; CDR3 length: 15; clone size: -; J gene: TRBJ1-2
CDR3 protein: CASSLGTGVDNEQFF; V gene: TRBV27; CDR3 length: 15; clone size: few; J gene: TRBJ2-1
CDR3 protein: CASSPLASGPPGELFF; V gene: TRBV7-8; CDR3 length: 16; clone size: many; J gene: TRBJ2-2
CDR3 protein: CASSYSMGDRSSYEQYF; V gene: TRBV6-5; CDR3 length: 17; clone size: -; J gene: TRBJ2-7
CDR3 protein: CASSYSSRGYQPQHF; V gene: TRBV6-2/TRBV6-3; CDR3 length: 15; clone size: few; J gene: TRBJ1-5
CDR3 protein: CSARALGLYNEQFF; V gene: TRBV20-1; CDR3 length: 14; clone size: -; J gene: TRBJ2-1
CDR3 protein: CASSLEGSGQETQYF; V gene: TRBV5-1; CDR3 length: 15; clone size: -; J gene: TRBJ2-5
CDR3 protein: CASSFLLAGVSTDTQYF; V gene: TRBV12-3/TRBV12-4; CDR3 length: 17; clone size: few; J gene: TRBJ2-3
CDR3 protein: CASSSIKSDSGREQFF; V gene: TRBV28; CDR3 length: 16; clone size: -; J gene: TRBJ2-1